These 4 T cell receptor beta chains were sequenced from one sample in a study of blood T cell repertoires in COVID-19. The data were produced by immunoSEQ multiplex PCR, yet TCRdb's version contains in-frame clones alone and is incomplete. The table has 70,000 or so clones, about 86% seen once. Sequenced input: peripheral blood. These receptors came from a man aged 50-60 years with acute or convalescent COVID-19.

The chain joins TRBV15 to TRBJ2-7, with 10 bases lining up with TRBD2. The CDR3 has 15 amino acids. Germline trimming cut 0 bases from V and 4 bases from J; bases unmatched to any gene: 3. Germline CDR1 is LNHNV and CDR2 is YYDKDF (reference sequence). CDR3 nucleotides: TGTGCCACCAGCAGAGAGTATAGCGGGGGGTACGAGCAGTACTTC. The encoded protein is CATSREYSGGYEQYF.

DNA for the CDR3: TGTGCCTGGGAGGGGGATGAAAAACTGTTTTTT. Translated, it gives CAWEGDEKLFF. The V call is TRBV30, the J call TRBJ1-4; D is perhaps TRBD1 (6 bases). From germline, CDR1 is GTSNPN and CDR2 SVGIG (reference sequence). Deletions cut 5 bases from V and 6 bases from J, with 7 bases between. The CDR3 has 11 residues. Drawing the rest from reference TRBV30 and TRBJ1-4, the complete variable domain is SQTIHQWPATLVQPVGSPLSLECTVEGTSNPNLYWYRQAAGRGLQLLFYSVGIGQISSEVPQNLSASRPQDRQFILSSKKLLLSDSGFYLCAWEGDEKLFFGSGTQLSVL.

This clone was counted once. The CDR3 region has the DNA TGTGCCAGCAGCCCCGCCACTAGAGGAGAGACCCAGTACTTC. Translation gives CASSPATRGETQYF. The J gene is TRBJ2-5, the V gene TRBV7-9; a weak D match, TRBD2 (5 bases). The CDR3 length is 14 residues. Germline CDR1 and CDR2: SEHNR and FQNEAQ (reference sequence). Between the trimmed V and J ends, which lost 5 bases and 4 bases, there was a span of 14 bases.

The gene calls are TRBV7-9 and TRBJ1-2; tentative D call: TRBD1 (6 bases). Trimming removed 5 bases at V and 0 bases at J, with 16 bases between. The CDR3 has 16 residues. Germline V gene sequence: CDR1 SEHNR, CDR2 FQNEAQ (reference sequence). The CDR3 bases are TGTGCCAGCAGCCCACCCTCGGACAGAGCTAACTATGGCTACACCTTC. Translated, it gives CASSPPSDRANYGYTF.